Reported below is one T cell receptor beta chain. Its antigen is as yet unknown. The V gene lost 2 bases and the J gene lost 7 bases, with 12 bases spanning the gap. Germline loops: CDR1 SGHNT, CDR2 YENEEA. The CDR3 covers 14 residues. These data belong to a study of early T cells in non-severe SARS-CoV-2 infection. Whole-study findings and limits: The VDJdb matching leaned toward anti-spike CD8 responses and overlooked private and CD4 specificities.

Molecules of cDNA were individually given unique molecular identifiers that were attached to them. From the 5' RACE reads, TCRdb called clonotypes with MiXCR, one entry per CDR3 protein. The table includes 85,000 to 90,000 distinct CDR3 sequences, less than 15% detected once. The V and J genes are TRBV11-3 and TRBJ2-1; D remains unclear. The TCR comes from an adult who was a healthcare worker with PCR-confirmed SARS-CoV-2 infection or an uninfected control (not recorded which). Input material: whole blood. This CDR3 is CASSLLGSANEQFF. In DNA form, the CDR3 reads TGTGCCAGCAGCTTATTGGGATCTGCGAATGAGCAGTTCTTC.